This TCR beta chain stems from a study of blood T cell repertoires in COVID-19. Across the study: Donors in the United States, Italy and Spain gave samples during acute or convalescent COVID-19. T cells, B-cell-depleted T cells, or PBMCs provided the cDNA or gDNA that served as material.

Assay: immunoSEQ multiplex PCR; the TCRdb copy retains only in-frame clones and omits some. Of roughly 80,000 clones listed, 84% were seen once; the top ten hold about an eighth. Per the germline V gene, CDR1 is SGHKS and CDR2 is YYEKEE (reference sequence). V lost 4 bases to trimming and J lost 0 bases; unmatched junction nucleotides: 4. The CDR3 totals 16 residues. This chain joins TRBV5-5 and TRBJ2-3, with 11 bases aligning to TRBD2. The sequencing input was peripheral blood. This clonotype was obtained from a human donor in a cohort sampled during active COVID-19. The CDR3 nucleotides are TGTGCCAGCAGCAGACTAGCGGGGTCTAGCACAGATACGCAGTATTTT. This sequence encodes CASSRLAGSSTDTQYF.